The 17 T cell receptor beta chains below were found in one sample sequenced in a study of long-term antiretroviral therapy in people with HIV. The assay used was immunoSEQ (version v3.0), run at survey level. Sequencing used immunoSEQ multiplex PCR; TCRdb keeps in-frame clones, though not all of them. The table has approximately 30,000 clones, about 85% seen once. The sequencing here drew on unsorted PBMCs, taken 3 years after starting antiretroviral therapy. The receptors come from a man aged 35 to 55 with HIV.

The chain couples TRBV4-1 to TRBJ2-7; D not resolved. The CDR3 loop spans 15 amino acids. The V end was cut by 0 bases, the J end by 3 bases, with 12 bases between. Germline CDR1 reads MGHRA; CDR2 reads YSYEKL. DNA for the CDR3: TGCGCCAGCAGCCAAGAAAAGGGCGCGATCTACGAGCAGTACTTC. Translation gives CASSQEKGAIYEQYF.

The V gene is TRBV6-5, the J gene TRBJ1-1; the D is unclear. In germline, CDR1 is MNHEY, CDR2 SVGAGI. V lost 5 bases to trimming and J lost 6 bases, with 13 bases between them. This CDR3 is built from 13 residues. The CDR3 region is CASSGSRTAEAFF. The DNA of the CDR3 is TGTGCCAGCAGTGGTTCCAGGACGGCTGAAGCTTTCTTT.

CDR3 DNA: TGTGCCTGGGGACAGCGGGCTCAAGCTTTCTTT. Protein sequence: CAWGQRAQAFF. V usage is TRBV30 and J usage is TRBJ1-1, with D possibly TRBD1 on 6 matching bases. Germline values: CDR1 GTSNPN, CDR2 SVGIG (reference sequence). V lost 5 bases to trimming and J lost 9 bases, with 13 bases between them. The CDR3 totals 11 residues.

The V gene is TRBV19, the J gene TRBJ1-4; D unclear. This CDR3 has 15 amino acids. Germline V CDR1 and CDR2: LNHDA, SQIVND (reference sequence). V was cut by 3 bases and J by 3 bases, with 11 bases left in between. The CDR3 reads CASSIVGLPNEKLFF. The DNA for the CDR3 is TGTGCCAGTAGTATCGTCGGGCTACCTAATGAAAAACTGTTTTTT.

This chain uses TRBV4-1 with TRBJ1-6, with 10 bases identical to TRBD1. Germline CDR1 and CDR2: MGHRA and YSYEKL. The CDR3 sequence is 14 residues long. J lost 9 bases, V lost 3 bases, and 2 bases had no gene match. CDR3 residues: CASSQTGGSSPLHF. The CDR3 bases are TGCGCCAGCAGCCAGACAGGGGGCAGTTCACCCCTCCACTTT.

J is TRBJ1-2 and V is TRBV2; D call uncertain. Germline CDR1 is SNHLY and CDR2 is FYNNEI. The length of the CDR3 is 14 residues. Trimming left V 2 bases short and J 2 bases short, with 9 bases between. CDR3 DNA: TGTGCCAGCAGTGAACGCATGGGGAACTATGGCTACACCTTC. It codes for CASSERMGNYGYTF.

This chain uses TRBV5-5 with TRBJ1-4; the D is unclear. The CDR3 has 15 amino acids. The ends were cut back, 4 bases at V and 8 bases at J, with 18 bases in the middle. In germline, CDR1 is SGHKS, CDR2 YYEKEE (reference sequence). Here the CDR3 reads CASSPFKQIPEKLFF. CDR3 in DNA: TGTGCCAGCAGCCCGTTCAAACAGATACCGGAAAAACTGTTTTTT.

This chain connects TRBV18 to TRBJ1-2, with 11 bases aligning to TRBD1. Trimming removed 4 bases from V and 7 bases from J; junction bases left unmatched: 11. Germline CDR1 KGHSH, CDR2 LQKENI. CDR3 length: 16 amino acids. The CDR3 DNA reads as TGTGCCAGCTCACTTCAGATTGGACAGGGGGCATCTGGCTACACCTTC. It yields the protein CASSLQIGQGASGYTF.

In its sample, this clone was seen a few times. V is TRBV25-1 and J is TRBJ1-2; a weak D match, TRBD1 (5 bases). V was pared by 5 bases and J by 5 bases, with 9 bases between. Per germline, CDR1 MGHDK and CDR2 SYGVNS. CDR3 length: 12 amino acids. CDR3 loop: CASSFQGYGYTF. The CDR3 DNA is TGTGCCAGCAGTTTTCAGGGTTATGGCTACACCTTC.

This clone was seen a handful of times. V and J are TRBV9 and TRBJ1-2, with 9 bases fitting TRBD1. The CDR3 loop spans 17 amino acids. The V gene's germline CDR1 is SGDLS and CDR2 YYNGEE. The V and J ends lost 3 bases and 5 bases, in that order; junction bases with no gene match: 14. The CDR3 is CASSEPSATGGSYGYTF. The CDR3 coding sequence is TGTGCCAGCAGCGAGCCCTCTGCGACAGGGGGAAGTTATGGCTACACCTTC.

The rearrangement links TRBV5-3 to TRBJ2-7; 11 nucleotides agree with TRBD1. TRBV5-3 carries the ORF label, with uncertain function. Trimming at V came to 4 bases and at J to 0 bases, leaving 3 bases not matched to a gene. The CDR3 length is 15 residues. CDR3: CARSPGTGGSYEQYF. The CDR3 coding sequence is TGTGCCAGAAGCCCCGGGACAGGGGGCTCCTACGAGCAGTACTTC.

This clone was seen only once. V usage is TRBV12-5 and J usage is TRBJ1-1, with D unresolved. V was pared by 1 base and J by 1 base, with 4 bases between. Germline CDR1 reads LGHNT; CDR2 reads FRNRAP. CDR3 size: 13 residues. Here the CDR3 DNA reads TGTGCTAGTGGTTTGGAGTCGAACACTGAAGCTTTCTTT. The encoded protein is CASGLESNTEAFF.

In DNA form, the CDR3 reads TGTGCCAGCAGTAAAAAATGGGTAGACACCGGGGAGCTGTTTTTT. It specifies CASSKKWVDTGELFF. This chain links TRBV6-5 with TRBJ2-2; no definite D call. V shed 5 bases and J shed 3 bases, with 13 bases lying between them. Germline V CDR1 and CDR2: MNHEY, SVGAGI. The CDR3 sequence is 15 residues long.

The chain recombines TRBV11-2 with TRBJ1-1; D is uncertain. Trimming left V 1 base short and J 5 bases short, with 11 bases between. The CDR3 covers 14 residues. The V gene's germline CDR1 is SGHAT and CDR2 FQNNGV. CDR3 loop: CASSLVPGWTEAFF. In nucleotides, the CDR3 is TGTGCCAGCAGCTTAGTTCCGGGTTGGACTGAAGCTTTCTTT.

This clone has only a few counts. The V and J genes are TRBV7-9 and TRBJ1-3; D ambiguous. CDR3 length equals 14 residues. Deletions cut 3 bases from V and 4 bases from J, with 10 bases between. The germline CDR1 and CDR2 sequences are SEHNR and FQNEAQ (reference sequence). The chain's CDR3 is CASSFSMGGNTIYF. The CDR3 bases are TGTGCCAGCAGCTTCTCCATGGGAGGAAACACCATATATTTT.

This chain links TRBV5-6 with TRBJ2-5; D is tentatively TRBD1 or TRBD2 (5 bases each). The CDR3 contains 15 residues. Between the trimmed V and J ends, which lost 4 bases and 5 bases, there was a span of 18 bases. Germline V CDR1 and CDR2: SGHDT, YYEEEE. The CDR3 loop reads CASSPRDPPSETQYF. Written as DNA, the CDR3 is TGTGCCAGCAGCCCCCGGGACCCCCCCTCGGAGACCCAGTACTTC.

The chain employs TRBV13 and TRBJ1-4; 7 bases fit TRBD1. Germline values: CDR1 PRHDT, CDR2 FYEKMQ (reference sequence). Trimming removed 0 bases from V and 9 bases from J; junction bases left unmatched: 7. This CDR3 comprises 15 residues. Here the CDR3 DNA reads TGTGCCAGCAGCTTAGGAGGACAGGTTGGGAAAAAACTGTTTTTT. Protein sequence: CASSLGGQVGKKLFF.